This TCR beta chain derives from a study of OX40 agonist ivuxolimab in advanced cancers. Germline trimming cut 2 bases from V and 8 bases from J; bases unmatched to any gene: 14. The CDR3 extends over 16 amino acids. The germline V gene has CDR1 SGHTA and CDR2 FQGNSA. The protocol was immunoSEQ multiplex PCR, while the TCRdb copy is restricted to in-frame clones and leaves out a portion. Of approximately 96,000 clones in the sample, about 90% were seen once. On this clone: This same CDR3 is encoded by further DNA sequences in the sample.

V gene TRBV7-2 combines with J gene TRBJ1-2; 7 nucleotides align to TRBD1. Sequenced material: CD4+ or CD8+ T cells sorted from blood, taken in a trial of the OX40 agonist ivuxolimab. The source is an adult with an advanced solid tumor such as melanoma, head and neck, liver or kidney cancer. The CDR3 sequence: CASSLSPVQGERGYTF. Here the CDR3 DNA reads TGTGCCAGCAGCTTATCCCCGGTCCAGGGGGAAAGGGGCTACACCTTC. Variable domain in full (rest from reference TRBV7-2 and TRBJ1-2): GAGVSQSPSNKVTEKGKDVELRCDPISGHTALYWYRQSLGQGLEFLIYFQGNSAPDKSGLPSDRFSAERTGGSVSTLTIQRTQQEDSAVYLCASSLSPVQGERGYTFGSGTRLTVV.